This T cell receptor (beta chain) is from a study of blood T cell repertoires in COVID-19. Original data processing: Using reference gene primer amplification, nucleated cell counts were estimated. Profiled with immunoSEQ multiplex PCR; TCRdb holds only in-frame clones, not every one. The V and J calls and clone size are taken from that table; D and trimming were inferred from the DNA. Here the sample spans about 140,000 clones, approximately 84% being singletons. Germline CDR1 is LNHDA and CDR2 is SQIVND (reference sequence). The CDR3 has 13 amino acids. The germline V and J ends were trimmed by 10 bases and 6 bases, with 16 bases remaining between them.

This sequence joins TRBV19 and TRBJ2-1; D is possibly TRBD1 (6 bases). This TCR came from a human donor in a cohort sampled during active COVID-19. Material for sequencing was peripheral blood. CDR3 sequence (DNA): TGTGCCACCCATGAGGGGGTGAGCAATGAGCAGTTCTTC. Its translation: CATHEGVSNEQFF.